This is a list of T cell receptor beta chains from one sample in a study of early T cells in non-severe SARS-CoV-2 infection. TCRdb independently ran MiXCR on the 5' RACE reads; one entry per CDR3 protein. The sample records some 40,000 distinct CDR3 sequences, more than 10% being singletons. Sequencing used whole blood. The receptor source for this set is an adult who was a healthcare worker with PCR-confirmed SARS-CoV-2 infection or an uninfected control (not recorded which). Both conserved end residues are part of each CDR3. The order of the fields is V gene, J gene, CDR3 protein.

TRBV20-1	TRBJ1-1	CSAPGEFSTEAFF
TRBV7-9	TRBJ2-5	CASSFRRTFQETQYF
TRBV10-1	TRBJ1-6	CASSARDRAYNSPLHF
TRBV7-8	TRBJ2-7	CASSLASDRGGLYEQYF
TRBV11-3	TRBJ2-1	CASSLNLNEQFF
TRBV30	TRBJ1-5	CAWSLVAGGSPGNQPQHF
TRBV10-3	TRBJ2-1	CAISSGGGINEQFF
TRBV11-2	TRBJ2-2	CASSLAATMNTGELFF
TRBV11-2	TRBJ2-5	CASSAVGETQYF
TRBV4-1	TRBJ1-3	CASSQGTGLSGNTIYF
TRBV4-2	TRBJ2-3	CASSQLTSLDTQYF
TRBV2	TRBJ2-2	CASSKDRTNTGELFF
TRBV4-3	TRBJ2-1	CASSQVRTTGSNEQFF
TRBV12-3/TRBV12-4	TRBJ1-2	CASRRQGRNYGYTF
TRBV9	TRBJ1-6	CASSVLDSYNSPLHF
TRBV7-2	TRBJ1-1	CASSKHGQGSEAFF
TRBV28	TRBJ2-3	CASCEQGGTDTQYF
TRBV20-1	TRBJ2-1	CSAGDTGTSHNEQFF